The sequence of this TCR beta chain was determined in a study of blood T cells in healthy people across ages. General study results and limits: Donor CMV status was unknown, possibly confounding expanded clonotype changes.

This clonotype was found a few times. No antigen is known for it. Then a second PCR, running roughly 7 to 11 cycles, was carried out with a sample-barcoded 5' primer and a J-beta primer mix. Any given sample supplied a minimum of 3 million CDR3-containing paired-end reads. TCRdb re-called the 5' RACE reads through MiXCR, storing one row per CDR3 protein. The sample gives about 830,000 distinct CDR3 sequences, more than 45% of which show up once; 20% to 25% is in the top ten. From germline, CDR1 is SQVTM and CDR2 ANQGSEA. This CDR3 comprises 12 residues. Between the trimmed V and J ends, which lost 5 bases and 8 bases, there was a span of 12 bases.

The chain links TRBV29-1 to TRBJ1-4, with D hard to call. The sequenced material came from blood. The receptor comes from a man aged 25-40 years in good health. The CDR3 nucleotides read TGCAGCGTTCTGGGATATGAGGAAAAACTGTTTTTT. Residues: CSVLGYEEKLFF.